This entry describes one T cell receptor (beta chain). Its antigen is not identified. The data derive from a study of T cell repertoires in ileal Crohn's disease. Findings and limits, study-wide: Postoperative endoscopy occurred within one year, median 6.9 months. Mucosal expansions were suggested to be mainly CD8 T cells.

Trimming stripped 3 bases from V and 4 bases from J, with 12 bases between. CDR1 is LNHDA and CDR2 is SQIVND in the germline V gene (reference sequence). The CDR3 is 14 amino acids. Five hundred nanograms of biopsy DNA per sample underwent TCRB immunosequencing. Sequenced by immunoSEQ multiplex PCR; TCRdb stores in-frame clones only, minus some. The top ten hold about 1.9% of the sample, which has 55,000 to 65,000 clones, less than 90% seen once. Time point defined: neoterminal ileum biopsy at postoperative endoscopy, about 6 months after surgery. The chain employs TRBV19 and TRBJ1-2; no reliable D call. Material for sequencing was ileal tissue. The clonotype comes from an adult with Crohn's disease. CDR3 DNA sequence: TGTGCCAGTAGTATTGCGGGGAGCGGCTATGGCTACACCTTC. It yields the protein CASSIAGSGYGYTF. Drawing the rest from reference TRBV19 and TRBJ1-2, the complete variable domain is DGGITQSPKYLFRKEGQNVTLSCEQNLNHDAMYWYRQDPGQGLRLIYYSQIVNDFQKGDIAEGYSVSREKKESFPLTVTSAQKNPTAFYLCASSIAGSGYGYTFGSGTRLTVV.